Listed below are T cell receptor beta chains from one sample, sequenced in a study of control samples from healthy donors and cancer patients. Generated by immunoSEQ multiplex PCR, the TCRdb table keeps only in-frame clones and is missing some. The repertoire holds about 55,000 clones, with around 96% as singletons. The sample comprised blood. These receptors originate from a woman younger than 35 in good health. Both conserved end residues are part of each CDR3. A D gene is named only where the DNA matches it firmly. Only some rows state a clone size, as once, few, many or a class for expanded clones.

D: TRBD1; size: -; J: TRBJ1-2; V: TRBV7-2; DNA: TGTGCCAGCAGCCCGCGGGACAGCTACTCCCCTAGGAACTATGGCTACACCTTC; CDR3: CASSPRDSYSPRNYGYTF
D: -; size: -; J: TRBJ1-2; V: TRBV10-3; DNA: TGTGCCATCAGTGAGAAGGCAGACTATGGCTACACCTTC; CDR3: CAISEKADYGYTF
D: -; size: -; J: TRBJ1-1; V: TRBV30; DNA: TGTGCCTGGAGCGCAGGGCTTCCTGAAGCTTTCTTT; CDR3: CAWSAGLPEAFF
D: TRBD2; size: -; J: TRBJ2-2; V: TRBV5-1; DNA: TGCGCCAGCAGCTTGACTAAGACTAGCGGGGGGACCGGGGAGCTGTTTTTT; CDR3: CASSLTKTSGGTGELFF
D: TRBD2; size: -; J: TRBJ2-1; V: TRBV6-2/TRBV6-3; DNA: TGTGCCAGCAGTCCAACTAGCGGGGGGTACAATGAGCAGTTCTTC; CDR3: CASSPTSGGYNEQFF
D: -; size: -; J: TRBJ1-1; V: TRBV28; DNA: TGTGCCAGCAGTTTAGGTTACGCAGGGGCAAACACTGAAGCTTTCTTT; CDR3: CASSLGYAGANTEAFF
D: -; size: -; J: TRBJ1-1; V: TRBV2; DNA: TGTGCCAGCAGTGAAGGTCAAGGGTGGAGAAACACTGAAGCTTTCTTT; CDR3: CASSEGQGWRNTEAFF
D: -; size: -; J: TRBJ2-7; V: TRBV5-4; DNA: TGTGCCAGCAGCGCCGGGACCTACGAGCAGTACTTC; CDR3: CASSAGTYEQYF
D: TRBD2; size: -; J: TRBJ2-1; V: TRBV30; DNA: TGTGCCTGGAGCCTCGGGACTAGAGCCCACAATGAGCAGTTCTTC; CDR3: CAWSLGTRAHNEQFF
D: -; size: few; J: TRBJ2-1; V: TRBV5-1; DNA: TGCGCCAGCAGCTTGGACCCGACCGACAGTAAGCCTGCCTACAATGAGCAGTTCTTC; CDR3: CASSLDPTDSKPAYNEQFF
D: -; size: -; J: TRBJ1-2; V: TRBV4-3; DNA: TGCGCCAGCAGCCAAGAAGGGCAGTCCTATGGCTACACCTTC; CDR3: CASSQEGQSYGYTF
D: -; size: -; J: TRBJ1-2; V: TRBV6-2/TRBV6-3; DNA: TGTGCCAGCAGCCCCACCTATGGCAGGGGAATTATCTATGGCTACACCTTC; CDR3: CASSPTYGRGIIYGYTF
D: TRBD2; size: -; J: TRBJ2-7; V: TRBV23-1; DNA: TGCGCCAGCAGTCAGACTAGCGGGATTTCCTACGAGCAGTACTTC; CDR3: CASSQTSGISYEQYF
D: -; size: -; J: TRBJ2-2; V: TRBV5-6; DNA: TGTGCCAGCAGCCCCTGGGGAACCGGGGAGCTGTTTTTT; CDR3: CASSPWGTGELFF